The rows below give T cell receptor beta chains drawn from one sample of a study of blood T cell repertoires in COVID-19. Sequencing was performed with immunoSEQ multiplex PCR; in TCRdb, only in-frame clones are kept and a portion is missing. Of 200,000 to 300,000 clones listed, about nine tenths are singletons. The source material was peripheral blood. Receptors originate from a man in his thirties or forties with COVID-19, enrolled during active disease. CDR3s include the opening cysteine and the closing phenylalanine or tryptophan. The order of the fields is CDR3 length, J gene, V gene, clone size, D gene, CDR3 protein, CDR3 DNA. The D gene is left open where the match is weak. Size tells how often a clone was seen (once, few, many) or the class of an expanded clone, and some rows leave it out.

>16|TRBJ2-1|TRBV19|once|TRBD1
CASSGRDSSALGEQFF
TGTGCCAGTAGTGGACGGGACAGTAGTGCGCTGGGTGAGCAGTTCTTC
>14|TRBJ2-3|TRBV10-2|.|TRBD2
CASRLAGGWDTQYF
TGCGCCAGCAGACTAGCGGGGGGGTGGGATACGCAGTATTTT
>13|TRBJ2-7|TRBV18|.|TRBD1
CASSPGQGVEQYF
TGTGCCAGCTCACCAGGACAGGGGGTCGAGCAGTACTTC
>13|TRBJ1-5|TRBV12-3/TRBV12-4|.|.
CASTGSYNQPQHF
TGTGCCAGTACAGGGTCGTACAATCAGCCCCAGCATTTT
>15|TRBJ2-7|TRBV5-1|.|TRBD1
CASSLSAGGAGEQYF
TGCGCCAGCAGCTTGTCCGCAGGGGGCGCGGGGGAGCAGTACTTC
>15|TRBJ1-5|TRBV7-2|.|.
CASSLEGTQKQPQHF
TGTGCCAGCAGCTTAGAGGGGACACAGAAGCAGCCCCAGCATTTT
>21|TRBJ2-4|TRBV27|.|TRBD1
CASSLSVGTGEFVGAKNIQYF
TGTGCCAGCAGTTTATCGGTCGGGACAGGGGAATTTGTAGGGGCCAAAAACATTCAGTACTTC
>17|TRBJ1-5|TRBV4-1|.|.
CASSQVITAGAHQPQHF
TGCGCCAGCAGCCAAGTTATCACGGCAGGGGCCCATCAGCCCCAGCATTTT
>17|TRBJ2-1|TRBV24-1|few|TRBD2
CATSEHGLAGGSGEQFF
TGTGCCACCAGTGAACACGGACTAGCGGGGGGGTCTGGTGAGCAGTTCTTC
>12|TRBJ2-7|TRBV9|.|.
CASSVGRGEQYF
TGTGCCAGCAGCGTAGGCAGGGGCGAGCAGTACTTC
>14|TRBJ1-2|TRBV7-9|.|TRBD1
CASSLDRATRGYTF
TGTGCCAGCAGCCTGGACAGGGCGACACGAGGCTACACCTTC
>16|TRBJ2-7|TRBV5-4|.|TRBD1
CASSFGTAPNPYEQYF
TGTGCCAGCAGTTTTGGGACAGCTCCAAATCCCTACGAGCAGTACTTC
>12|TRBJ2-1|TRBV5-1|.|.
CASSLEPTTPFF
TGCGCCAGCAGCTTGGAGCCAACCACCCCGTTCTTC
>15|TRBJ1-3|TRBV6-6|.|.
CASSSKPGYANTIYF
TGTGCCAGCAGTTCTAAGCCGGGGTATGCAAACACCATATATTTT
>12|TRBJ1-1|TRBV3-1/TRBV3-2|.|.
CASSQDSTEAFF
TGTGCCAGCAGCCAAGACAGCACTGAAGCTTTCTTT
>15|TRBJ2-3|TRBV5-1|.|TRBD1
CASSGDSPSTDTQYF
TGCGCCAGCAGCGGGGACAGCCCTAGCACAGATACGCAGTATTTT
>15|TRBJ1-5|TRBV19|.|.
CASSQYSNSNQPQHF
TGTGCCAGTAGTCAGTATTCCAATAGCAATCAGCCCCAGCATTTT
>13|TRBJ1-2|TRBV5-1|.|.
CASRTDSNYGYTF
TGCGCCAGCAGAACGGACAGTAACTATGGCTACACCTTC
>15|TRBJ2-2|TRBV5-1|.|.
CASSLSTRDTGELFF
TGCGCCAGCAGCCTGTCAACGCGGGACACCGGGGAGCTGTTTTTT
>15|TRBJ1-5|TRBV7-2|.|.
CASSLFTGSGQPQHF
TGTGCCAGCAGCTTATTCACAGGGTCAGGTCAGCCCCAGCATTTT
>13|TRBJ2-7|TRBV19|.|.
CASSITDGYEQYF
TGTGCCAGTAGTATAACAGATGGCTACGAGCAGTACTTC
>14|TRBJ2-7|TRBV5-1|.|TRBD1
CASSWTGGNYEQYF
TGCGCCAGCAGCTGGACAGGGGGAAACTACGAGCAGTACTTC
>13|TRBJ1-6|TRBV6-5|.|.
CASSSTNNSPLHF
TGTGCCAGCAGTAGTACAAACAATTCACCCCTCCACTTT
>16|TRBJ2-7|TRBV6-5|.|.
CASSYSFRTVNYEQYF
TGTGCCAGCAGTTACTCTTTTAGGACAGTCAACTACGAGCAGTACTTC